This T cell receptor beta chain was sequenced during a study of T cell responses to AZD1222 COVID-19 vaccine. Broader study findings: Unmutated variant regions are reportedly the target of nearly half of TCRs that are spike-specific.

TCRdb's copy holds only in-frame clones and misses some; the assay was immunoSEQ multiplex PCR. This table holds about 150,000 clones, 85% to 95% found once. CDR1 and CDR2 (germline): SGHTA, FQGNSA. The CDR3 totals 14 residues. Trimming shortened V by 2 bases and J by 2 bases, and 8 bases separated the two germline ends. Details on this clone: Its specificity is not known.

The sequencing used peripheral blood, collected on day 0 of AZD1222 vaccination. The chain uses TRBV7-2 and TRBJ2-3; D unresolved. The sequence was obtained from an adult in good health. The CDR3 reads CASSLSPVTDTQYF. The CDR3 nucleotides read TGTGCCAGCAGCTTAAGCCCAGTCACAGATACGCAGTATTTT.